The TCR beta chain under discussion was sequenced for a study of regulatory T cells in long-lasting Graves disease. Time point described: newly diagnosed GD, antithyroid drugs for less than 3 months. Making the TCR library involved RNA that had been extracted from PBMCs. V was pared by 4 bases and J by 3 bases, with 4 bases of the junction left unmatched. The CDR3 contains 14 residues. This clonotype was counted ten times or more. The authors built TCR beta libraries using iRepertoire HTBI primers and Arm-PCR of CDR3 regions. TCRdb passed the multiplex PCR reads through MiXCR, listing each CDR3 protein once. The repertoire consists of about 470,000 distinct CDR3 sequences, with about 15% occurring once and the leading ten covering 16%. The same data also contributed to another study, on T cells in Graves' hyperthyroidism and ophthalmopathy.

This material consisted of peripheral blood mononuclear cells (PBMCs), taken at new diagnosis, from a patient treated with antithyroid drugs. This TCR derives from a woman in her thirties with Graves disease. V and J are TRBV12-3 or TRBV12-4 and TRBJ1-1, with 8 nucleotides matching TRBD1. This chain's CDR3 is CASSSRTGHTEAFF. CDR3 DNA: TGTGCCAGCAGTTCCCGGACAGGGCACACTGAAGCTTTCTTT.